The 9 T cell receptor beta chains below were found in one sample sequenced in a study of cytomegalovirus exposure and HLA in healthy donors. PCR amplification relied on 60 Vbeta primers (plus 13 Jbeta primers). TCRdb's copy holds only in-frame clones and misses some; the assay was immunoSEQ multiplex PCR. The repertoire consists of under 200,000 clones, with around 85% occurring once and the leading ten covering approximately 1.8%. Material: PBMCs. The receptors were gathered from a human donor in good health.

The J gene is TRBJ1-1, the V gene TRBV9; weak D call: TRBD1 (5 bases). The CDR3 is made up of 14 amino acids. The V gene lost 3 bases and the J gene lost 6 bases, with 15 bases spanning the gap. Germline V CDR1 and CDR2: SGDLS, YYNGEE. CDR3 region: CASSASGVRAEAFF. DNA for the CDR3: TGTGCCAGCAGCGCCTCGGGGGTGAGGGCTGAAGCTTTCTTT.

The chain is built from TRBV19 and TRBJ1-2; possibly TRBD1 for D (5 bases). The CDR3 loop spans 15 amino acids. With 3 bases removed from V and 6 bases from J, the gap between germline ends came to 17 bases. The germline V gene encodes CDR1 LNHDA and CDR2 SQIVND (reference sequence). This CDR3 is CASSIPGWEMHGYTF. In DNA form, the CDR3 reads TGTGCCAGTAGTATCCCAGGGTGGGAAATGCATGGCTACACCTTC.

This chain links TRBV5-1 with TRBJ2-7, with 9 bases aligning to TRBD1. Losses at the gene ends were 4 bases for V and 2 bases for J; bases not matched to a gene: 4. This CDR3 is 14 amino acids long. CDR1 and CDR2 (germline): SGHRS, YFSETQ. CDR3 in DNA: TGCGCCAGCAGCGCGGGACAGGGACCCTACGAGCAGTACTTC. Its translation: CASSAGQGPYEQYF.

This chain uses TRBV7-8 with TRBJ1-1; D unclear. The CDR3 extends over 14 amino acids. With 2 bases removed from V and 8 bases from J, the gap between germline ends came to 15 bases. CDR1 and CDR2 from the germline V gene are SGHVS and FQNEAQ. The CDR3 loop is CASSLSVFLNEAFF. Written as DNA, the CDR3 is TGTGCCAGCAGCTTATCAGTTTTCTTAAACGAAGCTTTCTTT.

V usage is TRBV27 and J usage is TRBJ1-5; 11 bases map to TRBD1. The germline V gene encodes CDR1 MNHEY and CDR2 SMNVEV (reference sequence). V was pared by 9 bases and J by 7 bases, with 8 bases of the junction left unmatched. The CDR3 runs 14 residues. The CDR3 DNA follows: TGTGCCAGACCGGACAGGGGGCTTGTCCAGCCCCAGCATTTT. Its protein is CARPDRGLVQPQHF.

The chain uses TRBV6-1 and TRBJ1-6, with TRBD1 matching 9 bases. Germline lookup yields CDR1 MNHNS and CDR2 SASEGT. Trimming at V came to 2 bases and at J to 8 bases, leaving 4 bases not matched to a gene. This CDR3 region has 15 residues. The CDR3 here is CASSENRGPDSPLHF. The DNA for the CDR3 is TGTGCCAGCAGTGAAAACAGGGGGCCTGATTCACCCCTCCACTTT.

This clone was detected once. The gene calls are TRBV6-5 and TRBJ2-3, with D maybe TRBD1 (5 bases). There are 12 residues in the CDR3. Germline loops: CDR1 MNHEY, CDR2 SVGAGI. V was shortened by 2 bases and J by 9 bases, with 9 bases between the two germline ends. CDR3 sequence reads: CASSYRGQTQYF. The CDR3 region has the DNA TGTGCCAGCAGTTACCGCGGACAAACGCAGTATTTT.

A few counts support this clone. The chain joins TRBV7-2 to TRBJ2-2; 8 bases align to TRBD2. The J segment lost 4 bases and the V segment lost 6 bases, leaving 13 bases of the junction unmatched. The germline V gene encodes CDR1 SGHTA and CDR2 FQGNSA. The CDR3 is made up of 17 amino acids. CDR3 in DNA: TGTGCCAGCAGACTCGGGACGGGGGGGCTTATCACCGGGGAGCTGTTTTTT. It encodes CASRLGTGGLITGELFF.

The rearrangement links TRBV30 to TRBJ1-6; TRBD1 is a possible D gene (6 bases). V lost 0 bases and J lost 5, with 11 bases in between. The germline CDR1 and CDR2 sequences are GTSNPN and SVGIG (reference sequence). This CDR3 spans 15 amino acids. The CDR3 DNA follows: TGTGCCTGGAGTGTACGGGGGGCCGATAATTCACCCCTCCACTTT. Translated: CAWSVRGADNSPLHF.